One sample yielded the 25 T cell receptor beta chains listed below, sequenced in a study of CD8 T cells in ankylosing spondylitis. One entry per CDR3 protein, called by TCRdb with MiXCR from the 5' RACE reads. The table has about 330,000 distinct CDR3 sequences, 8% seen once. These TCRs' antigens remain unknown. General study results and limits: Apparently characteristic of ankylosing spondylitis blood was a TCR beta motif (fewer than ten highly homologous variants).

Specimen: blood, either unsorted or a sorted T cell fraction (not recorded which). Receptors originate from a male donor with ankylosing spondylitis.

The gene calls are TRBV7-3 and TRBJ2-3, with a tentative D call TRBD2 (5 bases). V dropped 5 bases and J dropped 2 bases, with 11 bases sitting between them. The CDR3 runs to 14 residues. From germline, CDR1 is SGHTA and CDR2 FQGTGA. CDR3 in DNA: TGTGCCAGCAGCCCCGGGGTGGTCACAGATACGCAGTATTTT. It is translated as CASSPGVVTDTQYF.

The table lists this clonotype with a few counts. The chain uses TRBV12-3 or TRBV12-4 and TRBJ2-2; D is unresolved. Trimming shortened V by 3 bases and J by 2 bases, and 4 bases separated the two germline ends. This CDR3 spans 13 amino acids. The CDR3 nucleotides read TGTGCCAGCAGTTTTATTAACACCGGGGAGCTGTTTTTT. This codes for CASSFINTGELFF.

This clonotype was counted at least ten times. The chain carries TRBV11-3 and TRBJ1-1, with D maybe TRBD1 (6 bases). The germline V gene has CDR1 SGHNT and CDR2 YENEEA. The CDR3 has 12 amino acids. The V and J ends lost 8 bases and 0 bases respectively, with 7 bases between them. CDR3 protein: CASGQLNTEAFF. The CDR3 bases are TGTGCCAGCGGACAGTTGAACACTGAAGCTTTCTTT.

This chain links TRBV5-1 with TRBJ2-7; 14 positions agree with TRBD2. With 4 bases clipped from V and 7 bases from J, the junction kept 10 bases outside the gene matches. This CDR3 has 16 amino acids. Germline V gives CDR1 SGHRS, CDR2 YFSETQ. The CDR3 DNA follows: TGCGCCAGCAGCACCGGGACTAGCGGGAGACTTCGGGAGCAGTACTTC. Protein sequence: CASSTGTSGRLREQYF.

The chain carries TRBV10-3 and TRBJ2-1; 13 bases fit TRBD2. Per the germline V gene, CDR1 is ENHRY and CDR2 is SYGVKD. This CDR3 is built from 16 residues. Germline trimming cut 6 bases from V and 5 bases from J; bases unmatched to any gene: 7. The CDR3 spells CAISERTSGSHNEQFF. The DNA of the CDR3 is TGTGCCATCAGCGAGAGGACTAGCGGGAGCCACAATGAGCAGTTCTTC.

This clonotype occurred a few times. V and J are TRBV4-3 and TRBJ2-1, with a tentative D call TRBD2 (5 bases). V was clipped by 1 base and J by 4 bases, with 17 bases between them. Germline V gives CDR1 LGHNA, CDR2 YSLEER. The CDR3 has 17 amino acids. The CDR3 sequence is CASSQVPSQRTYNEQFF. The CDR3 DNA reads TGCGCCAGCAGCCAAGTACCCTCCCAGCGGACTTACAATGAGCAGTTCTTC.

CDR3 amino acids: CASSVRTDNIYEQYF. CDR3 coding DNA: TGTGCCAGCAGCGTCAGAACCGATAACATATACGAGCAGTACTTC. This chain joins TRBV7-8 and TRBJ2-7; D is unclear. CDR3 length equals 15 residues. Germline assignment: CDR1 SGHVS and CDR2 FQNEAQ. V was pared by 5 bases and J by 4 bases, with 18 bases between.

CDR3 residues: CASRGLAGENEQFF. CDR3 bases: TGCGCCAGCAGGGGACTAGCGGGAGAGAATGAGCAGTTCTTC. This chain links TRBV5-1 with TRBJ2-1; 14 bases map to TRBD2. This CDR3 comprises 14 residues. Germline V lookup: CDR1 SGHRS, CDR2 YFSETQ. V dropped 5 bases and J dropped 7; count of bases not matched to a gene: 2.

V usage is TRBV6-1 and J usage is TRBJ2-1, with D possibly being TRBD2 (6 bases). Trimming removed 6 bases from V and 4 bases from J, with 19 bases in between. The CDR3 loop spans 16 amino acids. Germline V gene lookup returns CDR1 MNHNS and CDR2 SASEGT. In DNA, the CDR3 is TGTGCCAGCAGCCCCCCGGGCGGGACGGTTTACAATGAGCAGTTCTTC. Its protein is CASSPPGGTVYNEQFF.

This clonotype was recorded many times. The rearrangement links TRBV20-1 to TRBJ2-1, with 13 bases aligning to TRBD2. Germline V lookup: CDR1 DFQATT, CDR2 SNEGSKA (reference sequence). The CDR3 has 14 amino acids. Trimming took 5 bases from V and 4 from J; bases not matched to a gene: 2. The CDR3 bases are TGCAGTGCTGGGGGACTAGCGGGATACAATGAGCAGTTCTTC. It translates to CSAGGLAGYNEQFF.

Only a few counts were recorded for this clonotype. This chain links TRBV4-3 with TRBJ2-1, with D perhaps TRBD1 (5 bases). Germline V lookup: CDR1 LGHNA, CDR2 YSLEER. V lost 4 bases and J lost 9, with 13 bases in between. The CDR3 extends over 13 amino acids. CDR3 protein: CASSRQRGFEQFF. The CDR3 region has the DNA TGCGCCAGCAGCCGACAAAGGGGTTTTGAGCAGTTCTTC.

The rearrangement uses TRBV29-1 and TRBJ1-3; no clear D. The CDR3 sequence is 13 residues long. Germline CDR1 reads SQVTM; CDR2 reads ANQGSEA. V gave up 2 bases and J gave up 3 bases, with 8 bases separating them. The CDR3 region is CSVEHGGGNTIYF. CDR3 coding DNA: TGCAGCGTTGAACATGGCGGTGGAAACACCATATATTTT.

This clonotype has a count of ten or more. The chain links TRBV7-9 to TRBJ2-7, with D unclear. This CDR3 region has 12 residues. The germline V gene has CDR1 SEHNR and CDR2 FQNEAQ (reference sequence). V shed 2 bases and J shed 6 bases, with 8 bases lying between them. The CDR3 nucleotides are TGTGCCAGCAGCTTATTCCCCTCCGAGCAGTACTTC. Its translation is CASSLFPSEQYF.

There are many counts of this clonotype. V usage is TRBV5-1 and J usage is TRBJ2-1, with 12 bases fitting TRBD1. The CDR3 consists of 15 residues. V trimming: 0 bases; J trimming: 7 bases; junction bases outside the gene matches: 2. Germline V gives CDR1 SGHRS, CDR2 YFSETQ. The DNA of the CDR3 is TGCGCCAGCAGCTTGGAGGGACAGGGGGCGAATGAGCAGTTCTTC. Its protein is CASSLEGQGANEQFF. Looking up the rest from reference TRBV5-1 and TRBJ2-1 gives the full variable domain: KAGVTQTPRYLIKTRGQQVTLSCSPISGHRSVSWYQQTPGQGLQFLFEYFSETQRNKGNFPGRFSGRQFSNSRSEMNVSTLELGDSALYLCASSLEGQGANEQFFGPGTRLTVL.

This clonotype came up many times. This chain uses TRBV3-1 with TRBJ2-5; 7 bases line up with TRBD2. The CDR3 has 15 residues. Per the germline V gene, CDR1 is LGHDT and CDR2 is YNNKEL (reference sequence). J was trimmed by 4 bases and V by 4 bases; bases with no gene match: 9. CDR3 amino acids: CASSPTERGLETQYF. The CDR3 DNA reads TGTGCCAGCAGCCCTACAGAGCGGGGACTAGAGACCCAGTACTTC.

This clonotype was recorded a few times. The chain employs TRBV2 and TRBJ2-2; a weak D match, TRBD2 (6 bases). This CDR3 region has 14 residues. V shed 6 bases and J shed 10 bases, with 18 bases lying between them. The germline CDR1 and CDR2 sequences are SNHLY and FYNNEI. CDR3 bases: TGTGCCAGCAGCCCCGACCTAGGGAGGTTGGAGCTGTTTTTT. This encodes CASSPDLGRLELFF.

This clonotype has ten or more counts. The gene calls are TRBV28 and TRBJ2-5; D uncertain. The V gene lost 1 base and the J gene lost 4 bases, with 10 bases spanning the gap. CDR1 is MDHEN, CDR2 SYDVKM, per germline. CDR3 length equals 14 residues. The CDR3 here is CASSLSGLGETQYF. CDR3 nucleotides: TGTGCCAGCAGTTTATCCGGGCTAGGAGAGACCCAGTACTTC.

The CDR3 DNA sequence: TGTGCCAGCAGTCCCGATAAGACGAGGGACAGGTGGGCCCTAAGCACAGATACGCAGTATTTT. Translated: CASSPDKTRDRWALSTDTQYF. The chain couples TRBV6-2 or TRBV6-3 to TRBJ2-3, with TRBD1 identical over 8 bases. This CDR3 has 21 amino acids. Per the germline V gene, CDR1 is MNHEY and CDR2 is SVGEGT. The ends lost 5 bases at V and 0 bases at J; junction bases unmatched: 22.

Only a few counts were recorded for this clonotype. The V and J genes are TRBV19 and TRBJ2-3, with 8 bases aligning to TRBD1. This CDR3 is built from 16 residues. V lost 7 bases to trimming and J lost 0 bases; unmatched junction nucleotides: 9. Germline CDR1 reads LNHDA; CDR2 reads SQIVND (reference sequence). CDR3 sequence (DNA): TGTGCCAGTATACAGACAGGGGCCGTAAGCACAGATACGCAGTATTTT. Protein product: CASIQTGAVSTDTQYF.

In this sample, this clonotype turned up a few times. The rearrangement joins TRBV28 to TRBJ2-7; D is perhaps TRBD1 or TRBD2 (5 bases each). Germline V CDR1 and CDR2: MDHEN, SYDVKM. The V end lost 8 bases, the J end lost 6 bases, and 14 bases lay between the germline ends. The CDR3 is 12 amino acids. CDR3 region: CASGAVGLEQYF. CDR3 coding DNA: TGTGCCAGCGGAGCGGTGGGGCTCGAGCAGTACTTC.

This clonotype was seen many times. The chain is built from TRBV10-3 and TRBJ2-7, with D possibly TRBD1 on 5 matching bases. V was trimmed by 2 bases and J by 3 bases, leaving 8 bases between them. Per germline, CDR1 ENHRY and CDR2 SYGVKD. The CDR3 extends over 13 amino acids. The CDR3 here is CAISEDRNYEQYF. DNA of the CDR3: TGTGCCATCAGTGAGGACAGAAACTACGAGCAGTACTTC.

This clonotype has at least ten counts. J is TRBJ1-1 and V is TRBV11-1; D uncertain. Germline V gene lookup returns CDR1 SGHAT and CDR2 FQDESV (reference sequence). This CDR3 is built from 13 residues. Trimming stripped 5 bases from V and 0 bases from J, with 7 bases between. Here the CDR3 reads CASSAELNTEAFF. The CDR3 DNA sequence: TGTGCCAGCAGCGCAGAACTGAACACTGAAGCTTTCTTT. The full variable domain, completed using reference TRBV11-1 and TRBJ1-1, is EAEVAQSPRYKITEKSQAVAFWCDPISGHATLYWYRQILGQGPELLVQFQDESVVDDSQLPKDRFSAERLKGVDSTLKIQPAELGDSAMYLCASSAELNTEAFFGQGTRLTVV.

There are a few counts of this clonotype. Germline and junction disagree at one end, which may indicate a read error. The chain uses TRBV20-1 and TRBJ2-5; possibly TRBD2 for D (6 bases). The CDR3 runs to 12 residues. Germline CDR1 reads DFQATT; CDR2 reads SNEGSKA (reference sequence). The CDR3 sequence is CSARRSIYERGF. The DNA for the CDR3 is TGCAGTGCTAGAAGGTCCATATACGAACGGGGGTTC.

Only a few counts were recorded for this clonotype. This chain joins TRBV4-3 and TRBJ2-2; D is ambiguous. In germline, CDR1 is LGHNA, CDR2 YSLEER. CDR3 length equals 14 residues. With 1 base removed from V and 6 bases from J, the gap between germline ends came to 9 bases. The CDR3 region has the DNA TGCGCCAGCAGCCAAGTCCCGATCGCCGGGGAGCTGTTTTTT. It translates to CASSQVPIAGELFF.

This clonotype was found a few times. The chain employs TRBV14 and TRBJ1-4; D unresolved. Germline values: CDR1 SGHDN, CDR2 FVKESK. This CDR3 is built from 15 residues. The ends were cut back, 3 bases at V and 8 bases at J, with 16 bases in the middle. The CDR3 here is CASSQGGIRVEKLFF. CDR3 sequence (DNA): TGTGCCAGCAGCCAGGGCGGGATACGGGTGGAAAAACTGTTTTTT.